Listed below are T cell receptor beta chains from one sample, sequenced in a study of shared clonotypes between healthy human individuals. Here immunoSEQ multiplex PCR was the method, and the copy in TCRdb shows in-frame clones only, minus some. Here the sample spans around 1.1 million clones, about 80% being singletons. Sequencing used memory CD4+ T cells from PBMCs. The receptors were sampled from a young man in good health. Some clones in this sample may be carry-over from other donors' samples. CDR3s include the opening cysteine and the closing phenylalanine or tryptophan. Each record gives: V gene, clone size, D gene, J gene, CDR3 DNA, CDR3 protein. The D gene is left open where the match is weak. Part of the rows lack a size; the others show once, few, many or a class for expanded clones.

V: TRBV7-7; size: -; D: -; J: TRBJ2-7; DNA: TGTGCCAGCAGCTTAGAGCCGGGACCCTCCTACGAGCAGTACTTC; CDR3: CASSLEPGPSYEQYF
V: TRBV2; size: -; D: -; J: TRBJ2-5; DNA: TGTGCCAGCAGTGAGCCCCAGGGAGAGACCCAGTACTTC; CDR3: CASSEPQGETQYF
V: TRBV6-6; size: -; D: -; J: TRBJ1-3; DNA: TGTGCCAGCAGTTCTTACAGCGGAAACACCATATATTTT; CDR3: CASSSYSGNTIYF
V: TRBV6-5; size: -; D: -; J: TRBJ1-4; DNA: TGTGCCAGCAGGCCCGAGTTTTTT; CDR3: CASRPEFF
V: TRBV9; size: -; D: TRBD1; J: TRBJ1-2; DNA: TGTGCCAGCAGCTCGTCCGGACAGGGAATATATGGCTACACCTTC; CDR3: CASSSSGQGIYGYTF
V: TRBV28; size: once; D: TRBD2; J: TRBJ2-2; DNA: TGTGCCAGCAGTTTATCCCCCGGGAGGGGGGACACCGGGGAGCTGTTTTTT; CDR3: CASSLSPGRGDTGELFF
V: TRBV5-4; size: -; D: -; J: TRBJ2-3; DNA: TGTGCCAGCAGCCACCCCACAGATACGCAGTATTTT; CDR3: CASSHPTDTQYF
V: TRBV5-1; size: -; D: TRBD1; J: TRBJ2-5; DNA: TGCGCCAGCAGCCCGGGACAGGGGGAAAGGGCCCAGTACTTC; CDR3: CASSPGQGERAQYF
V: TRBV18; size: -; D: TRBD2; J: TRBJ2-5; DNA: TGTGCCAGCTCACCTGGACTAGCACAAGAGACCCAGTACTTC; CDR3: CASSPGLAQETQYF
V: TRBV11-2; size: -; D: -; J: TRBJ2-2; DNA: TGTGCCAGCAGCTTTCCCTTCCGGCGGTTGAACACCGGGGAGCTGTTTTTT; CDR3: CASSFPFRRLNTGELFF
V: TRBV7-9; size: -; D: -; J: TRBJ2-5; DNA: TGTGCCAGCAGCTTCCCAGGGACAGAGACCCAGTACTTC; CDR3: CASSFPGTETQYF
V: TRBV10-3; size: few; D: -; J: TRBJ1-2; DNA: TGTGCCATCAGTGAGCGGGAAGTTTGGGGCTACACCTTC; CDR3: CAISEREVWGYTF
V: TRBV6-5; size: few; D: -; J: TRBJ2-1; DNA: TGTGCCAGCAGTTACTCGGACCGATCTGGCTATGAGCAGTTCTTC; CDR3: CASSYSDRSGYEQFF
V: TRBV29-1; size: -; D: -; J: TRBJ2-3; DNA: TGCAGCGTTCCGATACACGGGAGAGATACGCAGTATTTT; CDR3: CSVPIHGRDTQYF
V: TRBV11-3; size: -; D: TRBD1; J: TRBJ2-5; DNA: TGTGCCAGCAGCGCGACCGGGACAGGCCTCCAAGAGACCCAGTACTTC; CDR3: CASSATGTGLQETQYF
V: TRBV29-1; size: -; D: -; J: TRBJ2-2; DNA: TGCAGCGTGGGACGGGTGATCGGGGAGCTGTTTTTT; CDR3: CSVGRVIGELFF
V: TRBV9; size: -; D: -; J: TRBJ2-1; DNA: TGTGCCAGCAGCCTCCCCGAGGGTCGTGGAAACAATGAGCAGTTCTTC; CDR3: CASSLPEGRGNNEQFF
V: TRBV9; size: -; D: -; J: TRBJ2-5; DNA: TGTGCCAGCAGCGCCTCCAGACGAGGCGAGACCCAGTACTTC; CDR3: CASSASRRGETQYF